These T cell receptor beta chains were read from a single sample in a study of T cells after somatic rescue of genetic block. The repertoire was sequenced with immunoSEQ multiplex PCR; TCRdb's copy has only in-frame clones and lacks some. The data hold tens of thousands of clones, with more than 75% observed a single time. The sequencing sample was made of peripheral blood mononuclear cells (PBMCs). Receptor source: a young man. CDR3s include the opening cysteine and the closing phenylalanine or tryptophan. Each record gives: D gene, J gene, V gene, clone size, CDR3 protein, CDR3 DNA. D genes are given only for firm matches. Clone size is stated in some rows and not others, as once, few, many or a class when expanded.

>-|TRBJ2-1|TRBV10-3|once
CAISGNPGSARLEQFF
TGTGCCATCAGTGGGAACCCTGGCTCGGCCCGACTTGAGCAGTTCTTC
>-|TRBJ2-3|TRBV9|-
CASSVNLGVDTQYF
TGTGCCAGCAGCGTCAACTTGGGGGTGGATACGCAGTATTTT
>-|TRBJ2-2|TRBV11-2|-
CASSAKGRVNTGELFF
TGTGCCAGCAGCGCGAAGGGACGGGTGAACACCGGGGAGCTGTTTTTT
>-|TRBJ1-4|TRBV6-1|-
CASSDFGFGEKLFF
TGTGCCAGCAGTGATTTTGGGTTTGGGGAAAAACTGTTTTTT
>TRBD1|TRBJ2-3|TRBV2|-
CASSLDRGRGDTQYF
TGTGCCAGCAGTCTTGACAGGGGGCGTGGAGATACGCAGTATTTT
>-|TRBJ2-5|TRBV5-6|-
CASSLPRFQETQYF
TGTGCCAGCAGCTTGCCCAGATTCCAAGAGACCCAGTACTTC
>TRBD2|TRBJ2-4|TRBV6-5|-
CASSYSVGGPNIQYF
TGTGCCAGCAGTTACTCGGTGGGAGGGCCAAACATTCAGTACTTC
>TRBD2|TRBJ2-3|TRBV4-3|-
CASSQDRSGVSTDTQYF
TGCGCCAGCAGCCAAGATCGTAGCGGGGTAAGCACAGATACGCAGTATTTT
>-|TRBJ2-1|TRBV5-1|-
CASSVSGNNEQFF
TGCGCCAGCAGTGTTTCTGGGAACAATGAGCAGTTCTTC
>-|TRBJ2-1|TRBV13|-
CASSLQRYNEQFF
TGTGCCAGCAGCTTACAGCGGTACAATGAGCAGTTCTTC
>-|TRBJ2-3|TRBV7-9|-
CASSLARGASTDTQYF
TGTGCCAGCAGCTTAGCCCGGGGGGCTAGCACAGATACGCAGTATTTT
>TRBD2|TRBJ2-2|TRBV7-2|-
CASRGEGRPGELFF
TGTGCCAGCAGGGGGGAGGGTAGGCCCGGGGAGCTGTTTTTT
>-|TRBJ2-3|TRBV12-2|-
CASRPLITFISTTDTQYF
TGTGCAAGTCGCCCCCTCATCACTTTCATTTCCACCACAGATACGCAGTATTTT
>-|TRBJ1-6|TRBV6-1|-
CASSEWSSYNSPLHF
TGTGCCAGCAGTGAATGGAGCTCCTATAATTCACCCCTCCACTTT
>-|TRBJ1-5|TRBV2|few
CASSLQGGVYQPQHF
TGTGCCAGCAGCTTACAGGGTGGGGTTTATCAGCCCCAGCATTTT
>TRBD1|TRBJ2-4|TRBV7-9|once
CASSARQGAKNIQYF
TGTGCCAGCAGCGCCAGACAGGGAGCCAAAAACATTCAGTACTTC
>TRBD1|TRBJ1-2|TRBV28|-
CASSLWDLTGSVYGYTF
TGTGCCAGCAGTTTATGGGACCTGACAGGGAGTGTGTATGGCTACACCTTC
>TRBD2|TRBJ2-7|TRBV6-6|-
CASSLDGRIGDEQYF
TGTGCCAGCAGTTTAGACGGGAGGATAGGCGACGAGCAGTACTTC
>-|TRBJ2-7|TRBV7-2|-
CASSRRDQPGAFYEQYF
TGTGCCAGCAGCAGACGGGACCAACCGGGGGCCTTCTACGAGCAGTACTTC
>-|TRBJ2-1|TRBV19|-
CASSARSGLDEQFF
TGTGCCAGTAGTGCCCGGAGTGGGTTGGATGAGCAGTTCTTC
>-|TRBJ1-2|TRBV4-1|few
CASSQASGTTAYGYTF
TGCGCCAGCAGCCAAGCCTCAGGAACGACGGCCTATGGCTACACCTTC
>TRBD2|TRBJ2-1|TRBV18|-
CASSPTSGEDEQFF
TGTGCCAGCTCACCGACTAGCGGGGAAGATGAGCAGTTCTTC
>TRBD2|TRBJ2-7|TRBV6-5|-
CASSYSRWGGGEQYF
TGTGCCAGCAGTTACTCGAGATGGGGGGGTGGCGAGCAGTACTTC
>-|TRBJ1-1|TRBV11-2|-
CASSLAATPNTEAFF
TGTGCCAGCAGCTTAGCCGCGACACCGAACACTGAAGCTTTCTTT